Below, 30 T cell receptor beta chains from the same sample are listed, as sequenced in a study of a mutant IDH1 vaccine in newly diagnosed glioma. Clones were read by immunoSEQ multiplex PCR, and TCRdb kept only the in-frame ones, dropping some. This table has around 99,000 clones, about 82% appearing once. Time point defined: baseline, week 1 (first vaccination visit). Treatment described: pre-vaccination baseline after standard-of-care therapy. The material sequenced was PBMCs, taken from a glioma patient treated with radiotherapy, temozolomide or both. Source of these receptors: a man between 40 and 49 years old with glioma.

The V and J genes are TRBV5-1 and TRBJ2-5, with no clear D. CDR1 and CDR2 from the germline V gene are SGHRS and YFSETQ. The CDR3 is 13 residues long. Trimming cost V 0 bases and J 3 bases, with 6 bases left between them. CDR3 region: CASSLAGKETQYF. Written as DNA, the CDR3 is TGCGCCAGCAGCTTGGCGGGTAAAGAGACCCAGTACTTC.

This sequence joins TRBV4-2 and TRBJ2-7, with D perhaps TRBD2 (5 bases). V was trimmed by 2 bases and J by 2 bases, leaving 7 bases between them. Germline loops: CDR1 LGHNA, CDR2 YNFKEQ. The CDR3 consists of 13 residues. CDR3 sequence reads: CASSQSGTYEQYF. The CDR3 DNA follows: TGTGCCAGCAGCCAAAGCGGTACCTACGAGCAGTACTTC.

V is TRBV19 and J is TRBJ1-5; D is unresolved. Trimming stripped 2 bases from V and 5 bases from J, with 10 bases between. The CDR3 has 14 amino acids. Germline V gene lookup returns CDR1 LNHDA and CDR2 SQIVND (reference sequence). CDR3 amino acids: CASSIRWADQPQHF. Written as DNA, the CDR3 is TGTGCCAGTAGTATAAGGTGGGCGGATCAGCCCCAGCATTTT.

The chain has TRBV28 and TRBJ2-5; 8 bases fit TRBD2. Germline-derived CDR1 and CDR2 are MDHEN and SYDVKM. V was pared by 8 bases and J by 0 bases, with 8 bases of the junction left unmatched. The CDR3 is 15 residues long. In DNA form, the CDR3 reads TGTGCCAGCGCCGGGACTAGTGGTTACCAAGAGACCCAGTACTTC. It translates to CASAGTSGYQETQYF.

The chain couples TRBV6-6 to TRBJ2-7, with D perhaps matching TRBD2 (5 bases). Germline V gene data show CDR1 as MNHNY and CDR2 as SVGAGI (reference sequence). Trimming removed 0 bases at V and 3 bases at J, with 6 bases between. The CDR3 has 13 amino acids. The CDR3 bases are TGTGCCAGCAGTTACTCGAGGGACTACGAGCAGTACTTC. Protein product: CASSYSRDYEQYF.

The CDR3 bases are TGTGCCAGCAGCTTGTGGCAGGGGCTCGCGGCCCCCCGTGGCTACACCTTC. It translates to CASSLWQGLAAPRGYTF. The chain carries TRBV5-6 and TRBJ1-2, with a tentative D call TRBD1 (6 bases). Germline V gene lookup returns CDR1 SGHDT and CDR2 YYEEEE. This CDR3 spans 17 amino acids. Trimming removed 1 base from V and 7 bases from J, with 23 bases in between. Using reference TRBV5-6 and TRBJ1-2 for the parts outside the CDR3, the full variable domain is DAGVTQSPTHLIKTRGQQVTLRCSPKSGHDTVSWYQQALGQGPQFIFQYYEEEERQRGNFPDRFSGHQFPNYSSELNVNALLLGDSALYLCASSLWQGLAAPRGYTFGSGTRLTVV.

This chain connects TRBV5-1 to TRBJ2-5; D is ambiguous. V was shortened by 2 bases and J by 1 base, with 15 bases between the two germline ends. CDR1 SGHRS and CDR2 YFSETQ come from the germline V gene. CDR3 size: 16 residues. CDR3 protein: CASSFGSLWSQETQYF. The CDR3 nucleotides are TGCGCCAGCAGCTTTGGTTCTCTCTGGTCCCAAGAGACCCAGTACTTC.

The gene calls are TRBV27 and TRBJ2-7; TRBD2 is a possible D gene (5 bases). V dropped 6 bases and J dropped 11 bases, with 17 bases sitting between them. Germline V CDR1 and CDR2: MNHEY, SMNVEV (reference sequence). The CDR3 extends over 12 amino acids. In nucleotides, the CDR3 is TGTGCCAGCAGCCAACGAGGGTTAACGGAGTACTTC. Translation: CASSQRGLTEYF.

This chain links TRBV14 with TRBJ1-2; the D is unclear. Germline lookup yields CDR1 SGHDN and CDR2 FVKESK. Trimming took off 1 base at V and 6 bases at J, with 15 bases between the two ends. The CDR3 has 15 residues. The CDR3: CASSQAPTPGDGYTF. CDR3 nucleotides: TGTGCCAGCAGCCAAGCTCCGACACCCGGGGATGGCTACACCTTC.

V and J are TRBV5-1 and TRBJ1-4; TRBD1 is a possible D gene (5 bases). The V end lost 5 bases, the J end lost 0 bases, and 11 bases lay between the germline ends. This CDR3 spans 15 amino acids. Looked up from germline, CDR1 is SGHRS and CDR2 is YFSETQ. The CDR3 sequence is CASSYYRSTNEKLFF. The CDR3 nucleotides are TGCGCCAGCAGTTACTACAGGTCAACTAATGAAAAACTGTTTTTT.

The chain couples TRBV28 to TRBJ1-2; 7 bases fit TRBD1. Germline trimming cut 6 bases from V and 2 bases from J; bases unmatched to any gene: 24. This CDR3 has 20 amino acids. Germline loops: CDR1 MDHEN, CDR2 SYDVKM. CDR3 in DNA: TGTGCCAGCAGCCCTGCTCCTGAGGGGGCTTCCATTCCCTTCAACTATGGCTACACCTTC. This sequence encodes CASSPAPEGASIPFNYGYTF.

The table lists this clone with a count of one. The chain employs TRBV7-9 and TRBJ1-5; no firm D call. Per germline, CDR1 SEHNR and CDR2 FQNEAQ (reference sequence). The CDR3 length is 15 residues. The V gene lost 1 base and the J gene lost 1 base, with 8 bases spanning the gap. The CDR3 coding sequence is TGTGCCAGCAGCTTAGGAGTGAACAGCAATCAGCCCCAGCATTTT. Amino acids: CASSLGVNSNQPQHF.

This chain connects TRBV7-6 to TRBJ1-4; D gene ambiguous. CDR1 is SGHVS and CDR2 is FNYEAQ in the germline V gene. With 5 bases removed from V and 4 bases from J, the gap between germline ends came to 14 bases. This CDR3 comprises 15 residues. This chain's CDR3 is CASSPGVGSNEKLFF. In DNA form, the CDR3 reads TGTGCCAGCAGCCCCGGGGTTGGTAGTAATGAAAAACTGTTTTTT.

This chain joins TRBV2 and TRBJ2-1, with D possibly being TRBD2 (5 bases). The CDR3 length is 14 residues. Germline CDR1 SNHLY, CDR2 FYNNEI. V lost 8 bases and J 0 bases, leaving 11 bases between the germline ends. CDR3 amino acids: CASEERSSYNEQFF. CDR3 nucleotides: TGTGCCAGCGAAGAGCGGAGCTCCTACAATGAGCAGTTCTTC.

The chain employs TRBV6-5 and TRBJ2-5, with D possibly matching TRBD1 (7 bases). The J call could be wrong; TRBJ2-7 is a better fit for the DNA end. CDR1 MNHEY and CDR2 SVGAGI come from the germline V gene. The CDR3 runs to 15 residues. CDR3 in amino acids: CASRENQGGSYEQYF. CDR3 in DNA: TGTGCCAGCAGAGAGAACCAGGGGGGCTCCTACGAGCAGTACTTC.

This chain uses TRBV5-1 with TRBJ2-2; D is unresolved. The CDR3 consists of 16 residues. V lost 3 bases and J 4 bases, leaving 16 bases between the germline ends. CDR1 SGHRS and CDR2 YFSETQ come from the germline V gene. In DNA, the CDR3 is TGCGCCAGCAGCTCAACCTGGGGAACCGCCACCGGGGAGCTGTTTTTT. Amino acids: CASSSTWGTATGELFF.

CDR3 region: CASSEGASNEKLFF. The DNA for the CDR3 is TGTGCCAGCAGTGAGGGGGCCTCTAATGAAAAACTGTTTTTT. The rearrangement joins TRBV28 to TRBJ1-4, with 7 bases identical to TRBD1. This CDR3 has 14 residues. Germline values: CDR1 MDHEN, CDR2 SYDVKM. V lost 5 bases and J lost 3; bases outside the gene matches: 3. Filled out from reference TRBV28 and TRBJ1-4, the complete variable domain reads DVKVTQSSRYLVKRTGEKVFLECVQDMDHENMFWYRQDPGLGLRLIYFSYDVKMKEKGDIPEGYSVSREKKERFSLILESASTNQTSMYLCASSEGASNEKLFFGSGTQLSVL.

The chain is built from TRBV11-3 and TRBJ2-1; D is unresolved. CDR3 size: 15 residues. Per the germline V gene, CDR1 is SGHNT and CDR2 is YENEEA. Trimming removed 1 base from V and 8 bases from J, with 15 bases in between. The CDR3 DNA reads TGTGCCAGCAGCTTAGCCGGGCTCCGTAGGGATGAGCAGTTCTTC. Protein: CASSLAGLRRDEQFF. The full variable domain, rest sourced from reference TRBV11-3 and TRBJ2-1, is EAGVVQSPRYKIIEKKQPVAFWCNPISGHNTLYWYLQNLGQGPELLIRYENEEAVDDSQLPKDRFSAERLKGVDSTLKIQPAELGDSAVYLCASSLAGLRRDEQFFGPGTRLTVL.

The V gene is TRBV6-5, the J gene TRBJ2-6; no firm D call. V dropped 5 bases and J dropped 1 base, with 9 bases sitting between them. The germline gives CDR1 MNHEY, CDR2 SVGAGI. CDR3 length: 15 amino acids. The CDR3 is CASSGVKSGANVLTF. In DNA, the CDR3 is TGTGCCAGCAGTGGAGTGAAATCTGGGGCCAACGTCCTGACTTTC.

This chain connects TRBV6-5 to TRBJ1-3; a weak D match, TRBD1 (6 bases). There are 15 residues in the CDR3. Deletions cut 6 bases from V and 1 base from J, with 13 bases between. Germline values: CDR1 MNHEY, CDR2 SVGAGI. The chain's CDR3 is CASSPDSFSGNTIYF. The CDR3 nucleotides are TGTGCCAGCAGCCCGGACAGTTTTTCTGGAAACACCATATATTTT.

This clone was seen only a few times. This sequence joins TRBV19 and TRBJ1-5, with 7 bases aligning to TRBD1. V lost 5 bases, J lost 0 bases, and 4 bases stayed unmatched. The CDR3 loop spans 15 amino acids. Germline V CDR1 and CDR2: LNHDA, SQIVND (reference sequence). The CDR3 nucleotides read TGTGCCAGTAGTGCCCAGGGGGATAGCAATCAGCCCCAGCATTTT. Protein product: CASSAQGDSNQPQHF. Using reference TRBV19 and TRBJ1-5 for the parts outside the CDR3, the full variable domain is DGGITQSPKYLFRKEGQNVTLSCEQNLNHDAMYWYRQDPGQGLRLIYYSQIVNDFQKGDIAEGYSVSREKKESFPLTVTSAQKNPTAFYLCASSAQGDSNQPQHFGDGTRLSIL.

The rearrangement uses TRBV7-3 and TRBJ2-1, with D unresolved. Germline CDR1 is SGHTA and CDR2 is FQGTGA. Trimming took 1 base from V and 0 from J, leaving 25 bases between them. There are 21 residues in the CDR3. The CDR3 DNA is TGTGCCAGCAGCTTAAGCCCCACGCCCCCGACGCCGCCGGGCTCCTACAATGAGCAGTTCTTC. This gives the protein CASSLSPTPPTPPGSYNEQFF.

V is TRBV28 and J is TRBJ1-5, with TRBD1 matching over 7 bases. Germline-derived CDR1 and CDR2 are MDHEN and SYDVKM. CDR3 length: 16 amino acids. The V segment lost 8 bases and the J segment 1 base; nucleotides outside the gene matches: 11. The CDR3 DNA sequence: TGTGCCAGCTATAAAACAGGGGATTTGAGCAATCAGCCCCAGCATTTT. Residues: CASYKTGDLSNQPQHF.

The chain joins TRBV30 to TRBJ1-4; the match to TRBD1 covers 10 bases. The CDR3 loop spans 15 amino acids. CDR1 GTSNPN and CDR2 SVGIG come from the germline V gene (reference sequence). Unmatched junction bases numbered 8, after V lost 2 bases and J lost 8 bases. The CDR3 protein is CAWSLGQGGGEKLFF. The CDR3 DNA is TGTGCCTGGAGTCTCGGACAGGGGGGAGGGGAAAAACTGTTTTTT.

This rearrangement joins TRBV19 to TRBJ2-3; a possible D gene is TRBD2 (5 bases). The CDR3 spans 13 residues. V lost 1 base and J lost 4, with 6 bases in between. Germline CDR1 is LNHDA and CDR2 is SQIVND (reference sequence). The CDR3 is CASSIGAADTQYF. In DNA, the CDR3 is TGTGCCAGTAGTATAGGAGCGGCAGATACGCAGTATTTT.

The V and J genes are TRBV28 and TRBJ2-2; D is perhaps TRBD1 or TRBD2 (6 bases each). V lost 5 bases and J 7 bases, leaving 17 bases between the germline ends. The CDR3 is 15 amino acids. Per germline, CDR1 MDHEN and CDR2 SYDVKM. As DNA, the CDR3 is TGTGCCAGCAGTCCCAGACGGGGGCTGGGCGGGGAGCTGTTTTTT. Its protein is CASSPRRGLGGELFF.

The genes are TRBV18 and TRBJ2-2; tentative D call: TRBD2 (5 bases). V lost 1 base and J 1 base, leaving 19 bases between the germline ends. From germline, CDR1 is KGHSH and CDR2 LQKENI. The CDR3 is made up of 19 amino acids. The CDR3 loop reads CASSPRSSASHQNTGELFF. DNA for the CDR3: TGTGCCAGCTCACCACGGAGTAGCGCGAGCCACCAGAACACCGGGGAGCTGTTTTTT.

The chain is built from TRBV2 and TRBJ2-5; D is ambiguous. Trimming shortened V by 4 bases and J by 4 bases, and 10 bases separated the two germline ends. The germline V gene encodes CDR1 SNHLY and CDR2 FYNNEI. The CDR3 contains 13 residues. The CDR3 is CASSVGRLETQYF. The CDR3 region has the DNA TGTGCCAGCAGTGTAGGCAGGTTAGAGACCCAGTACTTC.

The V call is TRBV7-8, the J call TRBJ1-5; 9 positions agree with TRBD1. Germline V gene lookup returns CDR1 SGHVS and CDR2 FQNEAQ. V shed 5 bases and J 5 bases; nucleotides not matched to a gene: 7. The CDR3 spans 15 residues. The CDR3 bases are TGTGCCAGCAGCAAACAGGGGGCAGCCGATCAGCCCCAGCATTTT. As protein: CASSKQGAADQPQHF.

The rearrangement joins TRBV19 to TRBJ1-3; the D gene is possibly TRBD1 (5 bases). The CDR3 runs 15 residues. V lost 3 bases and J 0 bases, leaving 9 bases between the germline ends. Germline CDR1 is LNHDA and CDR2 is SQIVND (reference sequence). The CDR3 nucleotides are TGTGCCAGTAGTATCCAGGGACTCTCTGGAAACACCATATATTTT. Translation: CASSIQGLSGNTIYF. The whole variable domain, filled in from reference TRBV19 and TRBJ1-3, reads DGGITQSPKYLFRKEGQNVTLSCEQNLNHDAMYWYRQDPGQGLRLIYYSQIVNDFQKGDIAEGYSVSREKKESFPLTVTSAQKNPTAFYLCASSIQGLSGNTIYFGEGSWLTVV.